The 24 T cell receptor beta chains listed next were all sequenced from one sample in a study of blood T cell repertoires in COVID-19. The protocol was immunoSEQ multiplex PCR, while the TCRdb copy is restricted to in-frame clones and leaves out a portion. The sample includes about 200,000 clones, 85% to 95% of them seen just once. Input material: peripheral blood. The receptors come from a man younger than 45 with COVID-19, enrolled during active disease.

The chain uses TRBV12-5 and TRBJ2-5; D is ambiguous. V was clipped by 6 bases and J by 5 bases, with 10 bases between them. This CDR3 contains 12 residues. Germline CDR1 reads LGHNT; CDR2 reads FRNRAP. CDR3 DNA: TGTGCTAGTGGACCCAACGGGGAGACCCAGTACTTC. This translates into CASGPNGETQYF.

The chain has TRBV7-3 and TRBJ2-2; TRBD2 agrees at 8 bases. Per the germline V gene, CDR1 is SGHTA and CDR2 is FQGTGA. V shed 6 bases and J 4 bases; nucleotides not matched to a gene: 4. The CDR3 loop spans 14 amino acids. CDR3 sequence: CASRGLASTGELFF. CDR3 DNA sequence: TGTGCCAGCAGAGGACTAGCCAGCACCGGGGAGCTGTTTTTT. Drawing the rest from reference TRBV7-3 and TRBJ2-2, the complete variable domain is GAGVSQTPSNKVTEKGKYVELRCDPISGHTALYWYRQSLGQGPEFLIYFQGTGAADDSGLPNDRFFAVRPEGSVSTLKIQRTERGDSAVYLCASRGLASTGELFFGEGSRLTVL.

The CDR3 spells CASRPPGQGSGAFF. As DNA, the CDR3 is TGTGCCAGCAGACCCCCCGGGCAGGGAAGTGGAGCTTTCTTT. The rearrangement uses TRBV6-5 and TRBJ1-1, with D maybe TRBD1 (5 bases). CDR1 is MNHEY, CDR2 SVGAGI, per germline. CDR3 length: 14 residues. V was shortened by 6 bases and J by 10 bases, with 21 bases between the two germline ends.

V usage is TRBV7-3 and J usage is TRBJ1-1; D is uncertain. The germline gives CDR1 SGHTA, CDR2 FQGTGA. The CDR3 runs 13 residues. V lost 4 bases and J lost 2, with 8 bases in between. The CDR3 here is CASSYSPNTEAFF. The CDR3 region has the DNA TGTGCCAGCAGCTACAGCCCTAACACTGAAGCTTTCTTT.

This chain connects TRBV2 to TRBJ2-7; weak D call: TRBD2 (5 bases). Germline CDR1 is SNHLY and CDR2 is FYNNEI. Trimming pared 3 bases from V and 5 bases from J, leaving 20 bases between. There are 16 residues in the CDR3. The CDR3 spells CASSEDGVSVRDEQYF. The CDR3 DNA follows: TGTGCCAGCAGTGAGGATGGCGTCTCCGTGCGGGACGAGCAGTACTTC.

The V gene is TRBV10-2, the J gene TRBJ1-4; D is possibly TRBD1 (5 bases). The CDR3 is 18 residues long. V was clipped by 5 bases and J by 4 bases, with 23 bases between them. The germline CDR1 and CDR2 sequences are WSHSY and SAAADI. Here the CDR3 reads CASSSTLTLRVINEKLFF. The CDR3 DNA follows: TGCGCCAGCAGTTCTACTCTTACTCTCAGGGTGATTAATGAAAAACTGTTTTTT.

The rearrangement links TRBV14 to TRBJ2-3; weak D call: TRBD1 (6 bases). The germline CDR1 and CDR2 sequences are SGHDN and FVKESK. Trimming pared 4 bases from V and 0 bases from J, leaving 14 bases between. The CDR3 consists of 16 residues. The CDR3 region has the DNA TGTGCCAGCAGCCGGACACAGGGTCGGAGCACAGATACGCAGTATTTT. It translates to CASSRTQGRSTDTQYF.

The chain carries TRBV7-9 and TRBJ1-1; D might be TRBD1 (6 bases). Per germline, CDR1 SEHNR and CDR2 FQNEAQ (reference sequence). Trimming took 5 bases from V and 0 from J, leaving 13 bases between them. This CDR3 contains 15 residues. Here the CDR3 reads CASSGGSGVNTEAFF. CDR3 nucleotides: TGTGCCAGCAGCGGCGGGTCAGGGGTGAACACTGAAGCTTTCTTT. Filled out from reference TRBV7-9 and TRBJ1-1, the complete variable domain reads DTGVSQNPRHKITKRGQNVTFRCDPISEHNRLYWYRQTLGQGPEFLTYFQNEAQLEKSRLLSDRFSAERPKGSFSTLEIQRTEQGDSAMYLCASSGGSGVNTEAFFGQGTRLTVV.

The chain uses TRBV7-9 and TRBJ2-5, with 8 bases matching TRBD2. Losses at the gene ends were 5 bases for V and 5 bases for J; bases not matched to a gene: 13. The CDR3 covers 16 residues. In germline, CDR1 is SEHNR, CDR2 FQNEAQ (reference sequence). The CDR3 sequence: CASSPRGSGGGETQYF. CDR3 bases: TGTGCCAGCAGCCCACGCGGCAGCGGGGGCGGGGAGACCCAGTACTTC. Looking up the rest from reference TRBV7-9 and TRBJ2-5 gives the full variable domain: DTGVSQNPRHKITKRGQNVTFRCDPISEHNRLYWYRQTLGQGPEFLTYFQNEAQLEKSRLLSDRFSAERPKGSFSTLEIQRTEQGDSAMYLCASSPRGSGGGETQYFGPGTRLLVL.

The chain combines TRBV6-5 with TRBJ1-2; D is perhaps TRBD1 (5 bases). The germline V gene has CDR1 MNHEY and CDR2 SVGAGI. The CDR3 is 14 amino acids. The ends were cut back, 0 bases at V and 7 bases at J, with 12 bases in the middle. CDR3 DNA: TGTGCCAGCAGTTACTCCCCAGGGAATGGTGGCTACACCTTC. Protein sequence: CASSYSPGNGGYTF.

The gene calls are TRBV15 and TRBJ1-1; D is unresolved. V was cut by 0 bases and J by 2 bases, with 7 bases left in between. Germline V gives CDR1 LNHNV, CDR2 YYDKDF (reference sequence). The CDR3 extends over 14 amino acids. CDR3 amino acids: CATSRDQANTEAFF. The CDR3 coding sequence is TGTGCCACCAGCAGAGATCAGGCAAACACTGAAGCTTTCTTT. Together with reference TRBV15 and TRBJ1-1, the CDR3 gives the full variable domain: DAMVIQNPRYQVTQFGKPVTLSCSQTLNHNVMYWYQQKSSQAPKLLFHYYDKDFNNEADTPDNFQSRRPNTSFCFLDIRSPGLGDTAMYLCATSRDQANTEAFFGQGTRLTVV.

The chain links TRBV7-2 to TRBJ1-1; TRBD1 matches at 8 bases. This CDR3 has 15 residues. V lost 3 bases and J lost 6; bases outside the gene matches: 9. Germline CDR1 reads SGHTA; CDR2 reads FQGNSA. CDR3 in amino acids: CASSFTGGLSAEAFF. For the CDR3, the DNA is TGTGCCAGCAGCTTTACAGGGGGTCTTAGCGCTGAAGCTTTCTTT.

This clone showed up just once. This chain connects TRBV18 to TRBJ1-2, with 7 nucleotides matching TRBD1. CDR3 size: 13 residues. The J segment lost 10 bases and the V segment lost 3 bases, leaving 8 bases of the junction unmatched. Germline V gene lookup returns CDR1 KGHSH and CDR2 LQKENI. CDR3 bases: TGTGCCAGCTCACCGACTATGGGGACAGACTACACCTTC. Protein product: CASSPTMGTDYTF.

The chain joins TRBV6-6 to TRBJ1-1; TRBD1 might be the D (6 bases). Trimming pared 2 bases from V and 4 bases from J, leaving 11 bases between. This CDR3 has 14 residues. Per the germline V gene, CDR1 is MNHNY and CDR2 is SVGAGI (reference sequence). CDR3 nucleotide sequence: TGTGCCAGCAGTTACGGGGGGGCAGGCACTGAAGCTTTCTTT. It translates to CASSYGGAGTEAFF.

This chain links TRBV9 with TRBJ1-1, with D perhaps matching TRBD1 (5 bases). Germline lookup yields CDR1 SGDLS and CDR2 YYNGEE. With 0 bases removed from V and 1 base from J, the gap between germline ends came to 10 bases. This CDR3 has 15 residues. The CDR3 loop is CASSVDGRENTEAFF. The CDR3 DNA sequence: TGTGCCAGCAGCGTAGATGGCAGGGAGAACACTGAAGCTTTCTTT.

This clone came up once. V gene TRBV7-7 combines with J gene TRBJ2-3, with D perhaps TRBD2 (6 bases). This CDR3 region has 15 residues. Trimming shortened V by 3 bases and J by 2 bases, and 12 bases separated the two germline ends. The germline V gene encodes CDR1 SSHAT and CDR2 FNYEAQ (reference sequence). CDR3 DNA sequence: TGTGCCAGCAGCTTGGGGACTTCTGTCACAGATACGCAGTATTTT. Its translation is CASSLGTSVTDTQYF. Complete variable domain (other parts from reference TRBV7-7 and TRBJ2-3): GAGVSQSPRYKVTKRGQDVTLRCDPISSHATLYWYQQALGQGPEFLTYFNYEAQPDKSGLPSDRFSAERPEGSISTLTIQRTEQRDSAMYRCASSLGTSVTDTQYFGPGTRLTVL.

The chain recombines TRBV9 with TRBJ2-1; tentatively, D is TRBD1 (7 bases). This CDR3 is 17 amino acids long. V lost 3 bases and J lost 2, with 18 bases in between. Germline V gene sequence: CDR1 SGDLS, CDR2 YYNGEE. The CDR3 region has the DNA TGTGCCAGCAGCGGGAGGGGGGACAGTTCTCCCTACAATGAGCAGTTCTTC. This translates into CASSGRGDSSPYNEQFF.

The chain links TRBV12-3 or TRBV12-4 to TRBJ2-1; the match to TRBD1 covers 8 bases. V lost 6 bases to trimming and J lost 5 bases; unmatched junction nucleotides: 3. CDR3 length: 13 residues. The CDR3 here is CASRPTGDNEQFF. In nucleotides, the CDR3 is TGTGCCAGCAGACCGACAGGGGACAATGAGCAGTTCTTC.

The V gene is TRBV6-6, the J gene TRBJ1-6; D is ambiguous. Germline values: CDR1 MNHNY, CDR2 SVGAGI (reference sequence). This CDR3 is built from 18 residues. Trimming stripped 5 bases from V and 7 bases from J, with 24 bases between. In DNA form, the CDR3 reads TGTGCCAGCAGTCTGCTACGACAAGATCAAACTCGAAATTCACCCCTCCACTTT. Amino acid sequence: CASSLLRQDQTRNSPLHF.

The chain uses TRBV4-2 and TRBJ2-3; D remains unclear. The V and J ends lost 4 bases and 1 base respectively, with 15 bases between them. The CDR3 consists of 16 residues. CDR1 and CDR2 (germline): LGHNA, YNFKEQ. As DNA, the CDR3 is TGTGCCAGCAGCCCCACCGAGACATGGGGCACAGATACGCAGTATTTT. This sequence encodes CASSPTETWGTDTQYF.

J is TRBJ2-3 and V is TRBV9; unclear D gene. Deletions cut 3 bases from V and 0 bases from J, with 11 bases between. The CDR3 has 15 residues. Germline CDR1 SGDLS, CDR2 YYNGEE. Here the CDR3 reads CASSGGRPSTDTQYF. The CDR3 DNA is TGTGCCAGCAGCGGCGGTCGGCCTAGCACAGATACGCAGTATTTT.

The chain links TRBV6-5 to TRBJ1-1; D is undetermined. V lost 5 bases and J 5 bases, leaving 15 bases between the germline ends. The CDR3 length is 14 residues. CDR1 and CDR2 (germline): MNHEY, SVGAGI. The CDR3, as DNA: TGTGCCAGCAGTCCGACCATATTGAGGACTGAAGCTTTCTTT. This translates into CASSPTILRTEAFF.

The chain has TRBV3-1 (or the pseudogene TRBV3-2) and TRBJ1-2; D is undetermined. Germline V gene lookup returns CDR1 LGHDT and CDR2 YNNKEL (reference sequence). V was cut by 5 bases and J by 0 bases, with 10 bases left in between. The CDR3 is 14 residues long. The CDR3 protein is CASSRRRANYGYTF. CDR3 bases: TGTGCCAGCAGCAGACGGAGAGCTAACTATGGCTACACCTTC.

The chain has TRBV7-6 and TRBJ2-2; a possible D gene is TRBD2 (5 bases). The V gene's germline CDR1 is SGHVS and CDR2 FNYEAQ. V gave up 2 bases and J gave up 7 bases, with 8 bases separating them. The CDR3 runs to 13 residues. The CDR3 loop reads CASSLTEGGELFF. In DNA, the CDR3 is TGTGCCAGCAGCTTAACAGAGGGCGGGGAGCTGTTTTTT.